This TCR beta chain was captured in a study of cytomegalovirus exposure and HLA in healthy donors. The CDR3 loop spans 14 amino acids. Trimming removed 6 bases from V and 7 bases from J; junction bases left unmatched: 10. CDR1 is MGHDK and CDR2 is SYGVNS in the germline V gene. Study observations and caveats: Some segments of the V type, notably TRBV6-2 and TRBV6-3, were excluded as indistinguishable. Upon later analysis, HLA-associated TCR beta chains proved more clonally expanded than other, equally common chains. After further analysis at a later stage, around 17,000 TCR beta sequences were associated with HLA alleles at 0.05 false discovery rate. Rarity characterized most TCR sequences, yet some public TCRs appeared in many donors.

60 Vbeta and 13 Jbeta primers were used in PCR. Produced via immunoSEQ multiplex PCR; TCRdb's table is partial and in-frame only. The sample lists more than 85,000 clones, 73% seen once, with roughly 8% in the top ten. A note on this clone: Its target is not known.

This TCR was recovered from a man between 35 and 55 years old in good health and CMV-seronegative. What was sequenced was PBMCs. V and J are TRBV25-1 and TRBJ1-2, with 8 bases matching TRBD1. As DNA, the CDR3 is TGTGCCAGCAGGCAAGCAGGGGGCCCGGGTGGCTACACCTTC. Translated, it gives CASRQAGGPGGYTF.